A single sample gave rise to the 16 T cell receptor beta chains below, sequenced in a study of blood T cells in healthy people across ages. Alongside a J-beta primer mix, a sample-barcoded 5' primer served in a second PCR lasting about 7 to 12 cycles. TCRdb re-derived calls from the 5' RACE reads in MiXCR, one entry per CDR3 protein. The table includes about 640,000 distinct CDR3 sequences, approximately 50% detected once. Input material: blood. The source of these receptors is a man in his sixties in good health.

V is TRBV20-1 and J is TRBJ2-7, with D perhaps matching TRBD2 (6 bases). The CDR3 is 15 residues long. Per germline, CDR1 DFQATT and CDR2 SNEGSKA (reference sequence). V was pared by 0 bases and J by 7 bases, with 19 bases between. CDR3 protein: CSARDLGTGREEQYF. As DNA, the CDR3 is TGCAGTGCTAGAGATCTCGGAACAGGACGGGAGGAGCAGTACTTC.

This clonotype has a handful of counts. The rearrangement uses TRBV6-2 or TRBV6-3 and TRBJ2-1, with 9 bases matching TRBD1. CDR1 is MNHEY, CDR2 SVGEGT, per germline. CDR3 length equals 15 residues. The V segment lost 5 bases and the J segment 4 bases; nucleotides outside the gene matches: 6. CDR3: CASSPWGQGYNEQFF. For the CDR3, the DNA is TGTGCCAGCAGTCCCTGGGGACAGGGATACAATGAGCAGTTCTTC.

J is TRBJ1-6 and V is TRBV20-1; D call uncertain. The CDR3 runs to 14 residues. V was trimmed by 0 bases and J by 7 bases, leaving 10 bases between them. Per the germline V gene, CDR1 is DFQATT and CDR2 is SNEGSKA (reference sequence). The CDR3 reads CSARDSRANSPLHF. The CDR3 region has the DNA TGCAGTGCTAGAGATTCGAGAGCCAATTCACCCCTCCACTTT.

A word on this clonotype: The junction shows a germline mismatch at one end, possibly a read error. The V gene is TRBV29-1, the J gene TRBJ2-7; the match to TRBD2 covers 11 bases. Germline-derived CDR1 and CDR2 are SQVTM and ANQGSEA. CDR3 size: 15 residues. The CDR3 reads CCVGLAATSSYEQYF. The CDR3 DNA is TGCTGCGTGGGACTAGCGGCTACTAGCTCCTACGAGCAGTACTTC.

This clonotype has a single count. The conserved phenylalanine or tryptophan normally closing the CDR3 is absent here, so this likely arose from a read error. This chain links TRBV20-1 with TRBJ2-3; no reliable D call. The CDR3 consists of 13 residues. Trimming pared 2 bases from V and 0 bases from J, leaving 6 bases between. From germline, CDR1 is DFQATT and CDR2 SNEGSKA (reference sequence). The CDR3 DNA reads TGCAGTGCTAGATTCCCTAGCACAGATACGCAGTATTTA. Translation gives CSARFPSTDTQYL.

The CDR3 reads CASSYTGSPKNIQYF. As DNA, the CDR3 is TGTGCCAGCAGTTATACAGGGTCCCCCAAAAACATTCAGTACTTC. The chain joins TRBV7-9 to TRBJ2-4; maybe TRBD1 (6 bases). The CDR3 totals 15 residues. CDR1 and CDR2 (germline): SEHNR, FQNEAQ (reference sequence). With 6 bases removed from V and 2 bases from J, the gap between germline ends came to 14 bases.

This clonotype came up once. This rearrangement joins TRBV11-2 to TRBJ1-2; perhaps TRBD1 as D (6 bases). The V gene's germline CDR1 is SGHAT and CDR2 FQNNGV. The CDR3 sequence is 15 residues long. V lost 5 bases to trimming and J lost 4 bases, with 17 bases between them. The CDR3 sequence is CASSRYIGGFYGYTF. For the CDR3, the DNA is TGTGCCAGCAGCCGATACATAGGGGGGTTCTATGGCTACACCTTC.

This clonotype came up a few times. The gene calls are TRBV24-1 and TRBJ2-7; D gene ambiguous. Germline V gives CDR1 KGHDR, CDR2 SFDVKD. This CDR3 is 12 amino acids long. V was shortened by 3 bases and J by 5 bases, with 7 bases between the two germline ends. The CDR3 nucleotides are TGTGCCACCAGTGATGGGGTCGACGAGCAGTACTTC. It codes for CATSDGVDEQYF.

This clonotype has just a few counts. The chain combines TRBV20-1 with TRBJ2-3; 12 bases are a match to TRBD2. This CDR3 comprises 17 residues. Germline-derived CDR1 and CDR2 are DFQATT and SNEGSKA (reference sequence). V trimming: 6 bases; J trimming: 2 bases; junction bases outside the gene matches: 12. CDR3 loop: CSAPGLAGMDYTDTQYF. The CDR3 DNA follows: TGCAGTGCCCCGGGACTAGCGGGTATGGACTACACAGATACGCAGTATTTT.

The V and J genes are TRBV12-3 or TRBV12-4 and TRBJ2-5; D gene ambiguous. The DNA end lines up better with TRBJ2-7; the J call may be wrong. The CDR3 consists of 11 residues. The CDR3 loop is CASSMRYEQYF. CDR3 nucleotide sequence: TGTGCCAGCAGTATGCGATACGAGCAGTACTTC.

This clonotype came up once. The chain recombines TRBV10-3 with TRBJ2-4; no definite D call. Trimming left V 3 bases short and J 2 bases short, with 8 bases between. The CDR3 extends over 14 amino acids. The germline V gene encodes CDR1 ENHRY and CDR2 SYGVKD. CDR3 protein: CAISDGVTKNIQYF. For the CDR3, the DNA is TGTGCCATCAGTGATGGGGTGACCAAAAACATTCAGTACTTC.

This clonotype was observed a single time. The CDR3 region has the DNA TGTGCCAGCAGCCGAGCGGGGGGACAAACTAATGAAAAACTGTTTTTT. This gives the protein CASSRAGGQTNEKLFF. The chain uses TRBV12-3 or TRBV12-4 and TRBJ1-4; possible D gene TRBD1, 6 bases. V shed 6 bases and J shed 1 base, with 15 bases lying between them. This CDR3 comprises 16 residues.

The gene calls are TRBV20-1 and TRBJ2-5; TRBD2 matches 11 bases. Looked up from germline, CDR1 is DFQATT and CDR2 is SNEGSKA (reference sequence). V dropped 0 bases and J dropped 5; count of bases not matched to a gene: 17. This CDR3 is 19 amino acids long. The CDR3 DNA sequence: TGCAGTGCTAGAGATCTTTCGGACATGGGGATAGCGGGGGGGGAGACCCAGTACTTC. This sequence encodes CSARDLSDMGIAGGETQYF.

The chain links TRBV28 to TRBJ2-4; tentatively, D is TRBD2 (6 bases). Trimming left V 7 bases short and J 0 bases short, with 19 bases between. The length of the CDR3 is 17 residues. Per the germline V gene, CDR1 is MDHEN and CDR2 is SYDVKM. Written as DNA, the CDR3 is TGTGCCAGCACTTCCTTTGGGGTCGGGGGAGCCAAAAACATTCAGTACTTC. Its translation: CASTSFGVGGAKNIQYF. Full variable domain (missing parts from reference TRBV28 and TRBJ2-4): DVKVTQSSRYLVKRTGEKVFLECVQDMDHENMFWYRQDPGLGLRLIYFSYDVKMKEKGDIPEGYSVSREKKERFSLILESASTNQTSMYLCASTSFGVGGAKNIQYFGAGTRLSVL.

The rearrangement links TRBV5-1 to TRBJ2-3; 7 nucleotides line up with TRBD1. The CDR3 sequence is 16 residues long. The trim removed 0 bases at V and 2 bases at J, leaving 6 bases unmatched. CDR1 is SGHRS and CDR2 is YFSETQ in the germline V gene. In nucleotides, the CDR3 is TGCGCCAGCAGCTTGGAGGCCAGGGGGTTCACAGATACGCAGTATTTT. It yields the protein CASSLEARGFTDTQYF.

The V gene is TRBV5-1, the J gene TRBJ2-5, with D possibly matching TRBD1 (6 bases). The end of the DNA aligns better with TRBJ2-7, so the J call may be wrong. CDR3 size: 15 residues. Germline lookup yields CDR1 SGHRS and CDR2 YFSETQ. CDR3 protein: CASSLAPGVAYEQYF. In DNA, the CDR3 is TGCGCCAGCAGCTTGGCCCCAGGGGTAGCGTACGAGCAGTACTTC.